The present TCR beta chain was sequenced within a study of blood T cell repertoires in COVID-19. Methods used by the authors: Estimated nucleated cell counts came from reference gene primer amplification. Assay used: immunoSEQ multiplex PCR; TCRdb lists only in-frame clones, some missing. D and trimming were read from the DNA, whereas the V and J calls and clone size are those reported in that table. The sample records approximately 250,000 clones, roughly 83% being singletons. Seattle cases were enrolled at active infection and followed longitudinally. This clonotype originated in a woman older than 75 with COVID-19, enrolled during active disease. The sample taken for sequencing was peripheral blood.

For the CDR3, the DNA is TGTGCCAGCAGCCTTACTGCCTCGGGACAGGGACGGGAGGCGTTTTTT. Translation: CASSLTASGQGREAFF. The chain uses TRBV28 and TRBJ1-4; 9 nucleotides agree with TRBD1. The CDR3 contains 16 residues. V lost 6 bases and J lost 16; bases outside the gene matches: 21. Germline loops: CDR1 MDHEN, CDR2 SYDVKM.